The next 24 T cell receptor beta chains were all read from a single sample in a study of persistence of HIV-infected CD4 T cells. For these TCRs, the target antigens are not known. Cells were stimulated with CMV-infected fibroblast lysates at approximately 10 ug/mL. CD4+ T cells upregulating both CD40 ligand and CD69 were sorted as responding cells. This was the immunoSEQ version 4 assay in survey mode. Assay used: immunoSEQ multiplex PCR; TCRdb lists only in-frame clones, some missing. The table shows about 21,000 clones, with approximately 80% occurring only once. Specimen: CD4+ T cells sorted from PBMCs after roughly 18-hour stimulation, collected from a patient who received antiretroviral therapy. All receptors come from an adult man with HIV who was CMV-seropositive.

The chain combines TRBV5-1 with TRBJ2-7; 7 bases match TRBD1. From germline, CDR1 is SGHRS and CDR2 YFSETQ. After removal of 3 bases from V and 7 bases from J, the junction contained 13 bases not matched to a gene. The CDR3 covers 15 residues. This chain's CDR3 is CASSSEGQPSREQYF. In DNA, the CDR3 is TGCGCCAGCAGCTCCGAGGGACAGCCCTCCAGGGAGCAGTACTTC.

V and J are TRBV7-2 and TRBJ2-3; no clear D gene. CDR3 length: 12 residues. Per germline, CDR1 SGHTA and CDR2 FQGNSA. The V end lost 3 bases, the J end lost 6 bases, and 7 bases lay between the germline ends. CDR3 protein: CASSLYMDTQYF. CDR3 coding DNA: TGTGCCAGCAGCTTGTATATGGATACGCAGTATTTT.

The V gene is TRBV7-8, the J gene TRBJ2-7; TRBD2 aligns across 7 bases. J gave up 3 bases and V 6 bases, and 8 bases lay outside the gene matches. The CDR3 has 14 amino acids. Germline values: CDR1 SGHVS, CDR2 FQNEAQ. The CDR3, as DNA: TGTGCCAGCAGTGGGGGAGGGGTTCACTACGAGCAGTACTTC. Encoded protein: CASSGGGVHYEQYF. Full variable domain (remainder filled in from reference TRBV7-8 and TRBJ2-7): GAGVSQSPRYKVAKRGQDVALRCDPISGHVSLFWYQQALGQGPEFLTYFQNEAQLDKSGLPSDRFFAERPEGSVSTLKIQRTQQEDSAVYLCASSGGGVHYEQYFGPGTRLTVT.

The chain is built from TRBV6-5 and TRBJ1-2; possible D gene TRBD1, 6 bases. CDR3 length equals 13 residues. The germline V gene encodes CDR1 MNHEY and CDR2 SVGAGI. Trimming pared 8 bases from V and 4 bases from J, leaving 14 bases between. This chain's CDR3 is CASSGDKPYGYTF. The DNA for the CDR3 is TGTGCCAGCTCGGGGGACAAGCCCTATGGCTACACCTTC.

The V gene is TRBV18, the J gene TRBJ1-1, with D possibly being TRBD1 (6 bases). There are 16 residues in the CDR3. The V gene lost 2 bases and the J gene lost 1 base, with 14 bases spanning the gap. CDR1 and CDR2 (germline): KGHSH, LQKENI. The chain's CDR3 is CASSPSTPGANTEAFF. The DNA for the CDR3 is TGTGCCAGCTCACCAAGCACGCCGGGGGCGAACACTGAAGCTTTCTTT.

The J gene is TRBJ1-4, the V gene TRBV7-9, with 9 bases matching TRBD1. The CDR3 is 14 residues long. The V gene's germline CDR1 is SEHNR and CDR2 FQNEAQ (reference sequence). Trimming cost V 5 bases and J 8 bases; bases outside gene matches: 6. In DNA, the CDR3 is TGTGCCAGCAGCCCCGGGACAGGGAAAGAAAAACTGTTTTTT. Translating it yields CASSPGTGKEKLFF.

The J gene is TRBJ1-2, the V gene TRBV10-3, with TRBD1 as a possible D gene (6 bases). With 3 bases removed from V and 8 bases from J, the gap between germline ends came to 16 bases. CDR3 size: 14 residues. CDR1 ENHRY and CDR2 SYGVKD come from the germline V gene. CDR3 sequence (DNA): TGTGCCATCAGTGACCCTACCTACAGGGAGGGCTACACCTTC. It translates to CAISDPTYREGYTF.

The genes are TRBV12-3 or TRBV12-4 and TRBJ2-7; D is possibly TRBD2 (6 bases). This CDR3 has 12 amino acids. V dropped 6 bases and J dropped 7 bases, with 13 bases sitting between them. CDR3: CASRGGVEEQYF. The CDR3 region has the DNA TGTGCCAGCAGGGGGGGTGTCGAGGAGCAGTACTTC.

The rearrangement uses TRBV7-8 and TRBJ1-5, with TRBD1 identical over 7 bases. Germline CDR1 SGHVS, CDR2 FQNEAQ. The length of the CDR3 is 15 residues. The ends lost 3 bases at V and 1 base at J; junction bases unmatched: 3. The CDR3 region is CASSFRQGSNQPQHF. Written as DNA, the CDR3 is TGTGCCAGCAGCTTTAGACAGGGAAGCAATCAGCCCCAGCATTTT. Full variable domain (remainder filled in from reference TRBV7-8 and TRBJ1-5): GAGVSQSPRYKVAKRGQDVALRCDPISGHVSLFWYQQALGQGPEFLTYFQNEAQLDKSGLPSDRFFAERPEGSVSTLKIQRTQQEDSAVYLCASSFRQGSNQPQHFGDGTRLSIL.

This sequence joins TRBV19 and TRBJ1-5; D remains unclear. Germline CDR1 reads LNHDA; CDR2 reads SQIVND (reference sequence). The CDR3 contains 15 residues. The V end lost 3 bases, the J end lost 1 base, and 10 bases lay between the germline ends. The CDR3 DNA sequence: TGTGCCAGTAGTATCGAACAGATAAGCAATCAGCCCCAGCATTTT. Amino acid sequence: CASSIEQISNQPQHF.

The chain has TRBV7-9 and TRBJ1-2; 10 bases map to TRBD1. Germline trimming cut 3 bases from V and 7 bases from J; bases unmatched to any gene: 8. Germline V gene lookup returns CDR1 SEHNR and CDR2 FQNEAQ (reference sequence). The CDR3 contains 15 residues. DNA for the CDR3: TGTGCCAGCAGCTTGACAGGGGGCTCCCTGGGTGGCTACACCTTC. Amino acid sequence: CASSLTGGSLGGYTF. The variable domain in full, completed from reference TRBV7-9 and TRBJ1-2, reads DTGVSQNPRHKITKRGQNVTFRCDPISEHNRLYWYRQTLGQGPEFLTYFQNEAQLEKSRLLSDRFSAERPKGSFSTLEIQRTEQGDSAMYLCASSLTGGSLGGYTFGSGTRLTVV.

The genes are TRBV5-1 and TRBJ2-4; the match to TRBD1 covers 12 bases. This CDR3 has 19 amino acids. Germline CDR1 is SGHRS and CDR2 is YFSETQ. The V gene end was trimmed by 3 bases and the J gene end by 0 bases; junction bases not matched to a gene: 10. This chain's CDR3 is CASSSGTGTGGIAKNIQYF. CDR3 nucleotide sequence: TGCGCCAGCAGCTCGGGTACCGGGACAGGGGGCATAGCCAAAAACATTCAGTACTTC.

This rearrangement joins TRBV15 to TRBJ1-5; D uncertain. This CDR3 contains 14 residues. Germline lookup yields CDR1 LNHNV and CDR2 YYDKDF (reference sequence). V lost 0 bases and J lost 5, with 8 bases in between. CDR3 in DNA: TGTGCCACCAGCAGAGAACGAAGGGATCAGCCCCAGCATTTT. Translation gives CATSRERRDQPQHF.

The CDR3 loop is CATSRGGGSTSPLHF. In nucleotides, the CDR3 is TGTGCCACCAGCAGAGGAGGCGGCTCTACGTCACCCCTCCACTTT. V is TRBV15 and J is TRBJ1-6; D call uncertain. The CDR3 extends over 15 amino acids. V was cut by 1 base and J by 10 bases, with 14 bases left in between. The V gene's germline CDR1 is LNHNV and CDR2 YYDKDF (reference sequence).

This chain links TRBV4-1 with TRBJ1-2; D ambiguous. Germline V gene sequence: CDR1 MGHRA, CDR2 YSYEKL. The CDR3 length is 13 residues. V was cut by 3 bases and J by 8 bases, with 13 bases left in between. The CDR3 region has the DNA TGCGCCAGCAGCCAGATCGTGAGAAGCGGCTACACCTTC. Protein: CASSQIVRSGYTF.

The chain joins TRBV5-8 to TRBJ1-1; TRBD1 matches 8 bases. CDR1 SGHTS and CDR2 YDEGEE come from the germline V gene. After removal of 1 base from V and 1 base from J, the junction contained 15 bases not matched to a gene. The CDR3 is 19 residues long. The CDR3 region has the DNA TGTGCCAGCAGCTTGTGGGTGGACAGGGTCTCCCTTGGGAACACTGAAGCTTTCTTT. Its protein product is CASSLWVDRVSLGNTEAFF.

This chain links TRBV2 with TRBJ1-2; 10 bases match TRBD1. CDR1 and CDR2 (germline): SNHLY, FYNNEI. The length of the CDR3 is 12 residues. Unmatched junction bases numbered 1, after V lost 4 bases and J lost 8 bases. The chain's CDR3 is CASSGDRGGYTF. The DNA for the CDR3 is TGTGCCAGCAGTGGGGACAGGGGAGGCTACACCTTC.

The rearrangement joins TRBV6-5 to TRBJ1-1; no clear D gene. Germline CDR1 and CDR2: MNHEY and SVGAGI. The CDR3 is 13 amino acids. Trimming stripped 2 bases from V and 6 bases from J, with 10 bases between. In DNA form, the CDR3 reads TGTGCCAGCAGTTACAGTTCCCCCCCTGAAGCTTTCTTT. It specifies CASSYSSPPEAFF.

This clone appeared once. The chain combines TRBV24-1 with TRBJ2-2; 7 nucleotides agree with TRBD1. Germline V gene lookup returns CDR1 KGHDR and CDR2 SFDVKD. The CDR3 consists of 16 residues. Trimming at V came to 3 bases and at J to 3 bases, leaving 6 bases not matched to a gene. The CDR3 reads CATSDGQVGDTGELFF. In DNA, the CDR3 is TGTGCCACCAGTGATGGACAGGTCGGGGACACCGGGGAGCTGTTTTTT.

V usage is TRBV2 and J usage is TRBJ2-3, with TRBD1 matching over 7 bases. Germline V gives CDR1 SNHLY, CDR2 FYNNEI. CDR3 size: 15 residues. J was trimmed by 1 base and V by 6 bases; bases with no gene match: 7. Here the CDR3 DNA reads TGTGCCAGCAGCTTACAGGGGCTCCGCACAGATACGCAGTATTTT. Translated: CASSLQGLRTDTQYF. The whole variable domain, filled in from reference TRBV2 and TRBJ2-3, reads EPEVTQTPSHQVTQMGQEVILRCVPISNHLYFYWYRQILGQKVEFLVSFYNNEISEKSEIFDDQFSVERPDGSNFTLKIRSTKLEDSAMYFCASSLQGLRTDTQYFGPGTRLTVL.

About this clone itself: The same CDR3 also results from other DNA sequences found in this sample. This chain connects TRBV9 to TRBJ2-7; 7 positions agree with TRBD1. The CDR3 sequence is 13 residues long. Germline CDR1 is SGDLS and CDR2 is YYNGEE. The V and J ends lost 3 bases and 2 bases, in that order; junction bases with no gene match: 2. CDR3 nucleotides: TGTGCCAGCAGCGCCCAGGGGGCCTACGAGCAGTACTTC. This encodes CASSAQGAYEQYF.

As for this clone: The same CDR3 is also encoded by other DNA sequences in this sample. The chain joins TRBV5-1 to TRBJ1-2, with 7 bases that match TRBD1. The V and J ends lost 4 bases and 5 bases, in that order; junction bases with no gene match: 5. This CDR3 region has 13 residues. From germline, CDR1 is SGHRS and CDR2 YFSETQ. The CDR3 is CASSEGQAYGYTF. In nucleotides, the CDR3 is TGCGCCAGCAGCGAAGGACAGGCATATGGCTACACCTTC.

CDR3 nucleotides: TGTGCCAGCAGTGCTCCCCGGGGGGCCATCAATTCACCCCTCCACTTT. This sequence encodes CASSAPRGAINSPLHF. The V gene is TRBV6-1, the J gene TRBJ1-6; weak D call: TRBD1 (6 bases). The CDR3 is made up of 16 amino acids. The V end lost 4 bases, the J end lost 7 bases, and 17 bases lay between the germline ends. Germline loops: CDR1 MNHNS, CDR2 SASEGT.

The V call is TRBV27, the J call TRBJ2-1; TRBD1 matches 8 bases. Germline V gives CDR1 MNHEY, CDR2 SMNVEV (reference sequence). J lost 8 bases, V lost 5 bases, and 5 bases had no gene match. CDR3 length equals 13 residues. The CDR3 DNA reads TGTGCCAGCAGTCTATACAGGGGGGATGAGCAGTTCTTC. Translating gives CASSLYRGDEQFF.